These T cell receptor beta chains were read from a single sample in a study of cytomegalovirus exposure and HLA in healthy donors. TCRdb's copy holds only in-frame clones and misses some; the assay was immunoSEQ multiplex PCR. The sample includes some 120,000 clones, around 80% seen only once; the top ten take 2% to 2.5%. The material sequenced was PBMCs. Receptors originate from a man between 18 and 35 years old in good health and CMV-seronegative. Both conserved end residues are part of each CDR3. A D gene is named only where the DNA matches it firmly. A row's size may be missing; if present it is once, few, many or a size class.

CDR3 length,clone size,V gene,D gene,J gene,CDR3 DNA,CDR3 protein
14,.,TRBV7-9,TRBD2,TRBJ2-5,TGTGCCAGCAGCTTAACACTAGCGGAAGAGACCCAGTACTTC,CASSLTLAEETQYF
14,.,TRBV7-2,.,TRBJ1-1,TGTGCCAGCAGCTTATATGGCGGAAGCACTGAAGCTTTCTTT,CASSLYGGSTEAFF
15,.,TRBV7-2,.,TRBJ2-3,TGTGCCAGCAGCTTAGGCGTAACCAGCACAGATACGCAGTATTTT,CASSLGVTSTDTQYF
18,.,TRBV27,.,TRBJ1-6,TGTGCCAGCAGCCTAGGGGGTACAGGGAGCTCCTATAATTCACCCCTCCACTTT,CASSLGGTGSSYNSPLHF
17,.,TRBV4-1,TRBD1,TRBJ2-2,TGCGCCAGCAGCCAAGGTTCCCCCAGGGGGCGCGCCGGGGAGCTGTTTTTT,CASSQGSPRGRAGELFF
18,.,TRBV5-8,TRBD1,TRBJ1-5,TGTGCCAGCAGCTTCGCCGGGACAGGGGTTGATAGCAATCAGCCCCAGCATTTT,CASSFAGTGVDSNQPQHF
16,.,TRBV4-1,.,TRBJ2-7,TGCGCCAGCAGCCAAGCTTCTTCTAGCGCGACCTACGAGCAGTACTTC,CASSQASSSATYEQYF
18,.,TRBV28,.,TRBJ1-4,TGTGCCAGCAGTCGCGGGGGCAGGTTAACACGGGGGGGTGAAAAACTGTTTTTT,CASSRGGRLTRGGEKLFF
16,once,TRBV28,.,TRBJ2-7,TGTGCCAGCAGTTTAAGTTTCAGGGGAGCCTCCTACGAGCAGTACTTC,CASSLSFRGASYEQYF
14,.,TRBV9,.,TRBJ2-5,TGTGCCAGCGCTTCTTTAGCGAGCGGGGAGACCCAGTACTTC,CASASLASGETQYF
14,.,TRBV19,.,TRBJ1-1,TGTGCCAGTAGTATAGATTCAGGGCGGACTGAAGCTTTCTTT,CASSIDSGRTEAFF
12,.,TRBV2,.,TRBJ1-3,TGTGCCAGTACTCCCCGGGGGGACACCATATATTTT,CASTPRGDTIYF
14,.,TRBV10-3,TRBD2,TRBJ2-1,TGTGCCATCAGTTCCGGGACTAGAAACAATGAGCAGTTCTTC,CAISSGTRNNEQFF
14,.,TRBV11-2,.,TRBJ2-7,TGTGCCAGCAGCTTATATTTAGCGGCCTACGAGCAGTACTTC,CASSLYLAAYEQYF
15,.,TRBV28,TRBD2,TRBJ2-1,TGTGCCAGCAAGGAGGGACTAGCGGGAGTCACTGAGCAGTTCTTC,CASKEGLAGVTEQFF
20,.,TRBV5-4,.,TRBJ2-1,TGTGCCAGCAGCACCCGACAGGGTATTGGAGGACTAGCAATCCACAATGAGCAGTTCTTC,CASSTRQGIGGLAIHNEQFF
14,.,TRBV5-4,TRBD1,TRBJ1-4,TGTGCCAGCAGCTTGGGGACAGGGGTTGAAAAACTGTTTTTT,CASSLGTGVEKLFF
12,.,TRBV29-1,.,TRBJ2-1,TGCAGCGTTCAGGGCGGTTACAATGAGCAGTTCTTC,CSVQGGYNEQFF
15,.,TRBV18,.,TRBJ1-3,TGTGCCAGCTCTGTTCTCGACAGCTCTGGAAACACCATATATTTT,CASSVLDSSGNTIYF
17,.,TRBV9,.,TRBJ1-1,TGTGCCAGCAGCGTGGGGGGGGGACAAACAGGGAACACTGAAGCTTTCTTT,CASSVGGGQTGNTEAFF
18,.,TRBV28,.,TRBJ2-3,TGTGCCAGCAGTTCCTCAGCCCAGTCGACAGGAGAGACAGATACGCAGTATTTT,CASSSSAQSTGETDTQYF
14,few,TRBV27,TRBD1,TRBJ1-1,TGTGCCAGCAGTTTACTGACAGGGCGGACTGAAGCTTTCTTT,CASSLLTGRTEAFF
16,.,TRBV5-1,TRBD2,TRBJ2-1,TGCGCCAGCAGGTTAGCGGGAGGCAACTCCTACAATGAGCAGTTCTTC,CASRLAGGNSYNEQFF
14,.,TRBV6-5,.,TRBJ1-2,TGTGCCAGCAGTTATGGGCAGGGAAACTATGGCTACACCTTC,CASSYGQGNYGYTF
15,.,TRBV19,.,TRBJ2-3,TGTGCCAGTAGTATAGTGTTCCGGTCCACAGATACGCAGTATTTT,CASSIVFRSTDTQYF
13,.,TRBV2,.,TRBJ2-7,TGTGCCAGCAGTGTAGGGAGAGTAAACGAGCAGTACTTC,CASSVGRVNEQYF
15,.,TRBV7-9,TRBD1,TRBJ2-1,TGTGCCAGCAGCCCCGAACAGGGGGAGTTCAATGAGCAGTTCTTC,CASSPEQGEFNEQFF
15,.,TRBV7-2,.,TRBJ2-7,TGTGCCAGCAGCTTTTCAGGGACTGGCGCCTACGAGCAGTACTTC,CASSFSGTGAYEQYF
17,.,TRBV7-9,TRBD1,TRBJ2-3,TGTGCCAGCAGAAACCGAAGGGGGACAGTTGTTACAGATACGCAGTATTTT,CASRNRRGTVVTDTQYF
14,few,TRBV7-9,TRBD1,TRBJ2-7,TGTGCCAGCAGCTCCCCGGACAGGGGGTTTGAGCAGTACTTC,CASSSPDRGFEQYF
13,once,TRBV10-3,TRBD1,TRBJ1-5,TGTGCCATCAGGGAGAACAGGGGTCAGCCCCAGCATTTT,CAIRENRGQPQHF
13,once,TRBV19,TRBD1,TRBJ1-1,TGTGCCAGTCGAACAGGGGCCCTGGGGGAAGCTTTCTTT,CASRTGALGEAFF
11,.,TRBV28,.,TRBJ2-1,TGTGCCAGCAGCGAGGGAAATGAGCAGTTCTTC,CASSEGNEQFF
16,.,TRBV27,.,TRBJ1-4,TGTGCCAGCAGTCTGAAAATGGGGGCCCTTAATGAAAAACTGTTTTTT,CASSLKMGALNEKLFF
16,once,TRBV5-1,TRBD1,TRBJ1-2,TGCGCCAGCAGCTTAGGATTGACAGGGAATAACTATGGCTACACCTTC,CASSLGLTGNNYGYTF
14,.,TRBV6-5,TRBD1,TRBJ1-6,TGTGCCAGCAGTTACGGACAGGGCGTTTCACCCCTCCACTTT,CASSYGQGVSPLHF
18,.,TRBV4-2,TRBD2,TRBJ2-2,TGTGCCAGCAGCCACGCGGATCTAGCGGGGCGCAACACCGGGGAGCTGTTTTTT,CASSHADLAGRNTGELFF
15,.,TRBV5-4,.,TRBJ1-2,TGTGCCAGCAGCTCGAGTGTGAACTCTAACTATGGCTACACCTTC,CASSSSVNSNYGYTF
18,.,TRBV5-4,TRBD2,TRBJ2-3,TGTGCCAGCAGCTCAGAGGGACTAGCGGGAGCTAGCACAGATACGCAGTATTTT,CASSSEGLAGASTDTQYF
13,few,TRBV29-1,TRBD1,TRBJ1-5,TGCAGCGTAGGACAGGGGTTCGATCAGCCCCAGCATTTT,CSVGQGFDQPQHF